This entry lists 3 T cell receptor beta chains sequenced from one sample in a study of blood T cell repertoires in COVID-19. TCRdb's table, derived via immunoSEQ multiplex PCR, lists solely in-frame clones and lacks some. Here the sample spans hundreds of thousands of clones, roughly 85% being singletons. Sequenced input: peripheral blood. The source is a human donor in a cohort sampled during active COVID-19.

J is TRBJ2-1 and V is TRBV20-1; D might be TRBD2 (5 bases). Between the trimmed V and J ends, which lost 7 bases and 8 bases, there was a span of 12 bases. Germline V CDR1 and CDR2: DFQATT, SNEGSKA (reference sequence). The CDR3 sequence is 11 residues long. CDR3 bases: TGCAGTGTTGGCCTAGCAGATGAGCAGTTCTTC. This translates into CSVGLADEQFF.

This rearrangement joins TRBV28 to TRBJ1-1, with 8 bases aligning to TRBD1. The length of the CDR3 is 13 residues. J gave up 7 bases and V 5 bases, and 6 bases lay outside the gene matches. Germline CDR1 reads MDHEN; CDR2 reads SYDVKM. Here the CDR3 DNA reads TGTGCCAGCAGTCGATCAGACAGGGGTGAAGCTTTCTTT. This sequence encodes CASSRSDRGEAFF.

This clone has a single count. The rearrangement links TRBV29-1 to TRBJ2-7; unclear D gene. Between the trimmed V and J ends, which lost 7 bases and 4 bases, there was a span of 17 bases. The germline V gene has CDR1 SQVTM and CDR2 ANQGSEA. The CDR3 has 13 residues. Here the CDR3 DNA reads TGCAGCGCCGCCGGAGTAGCTCTGTACGAGCAGTACTTC. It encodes CSAAGVALYEQYF.